These 17 T cell receptor beta chains came from one sample sequenced in a study of T cell repertoires in aging, cancer and after chemotherapy. Amplification of TCR beta used genomic DNA extracted from peripheral blood. TRB rearrangements spanning V, D and J were amplified using mixed TRB-A/B primers. Via MiXCR, TCRdb re-called the multiplex PCR reads, giving one row per CDR3 protein. The table lists about 4,800 distinct CDR3 sequences, about 20% of them singletons. Sequencing was performed on blood. Receptor source: a human donor in good health. The donor label of this sample is uncertain.

On this clonotype itself: A junction end diverges from the germline sequence, so it may reflect a read error. This chain links TRBV11-1 with TRBJ2-5; the match to TRBD1 covers 8 bases. The CDR3 contains 12 residues. Germline CDR1 SGHAT, CDR2 FQDESV (reference sequence). CDR3 in DNA: TGTGCCAGCAGCTTTCGACAGGGGACCAAAAACTTC. Encoded protein: CASSFRQGTKNF.

By its share, this clonotype is medium-sized. The rearrangement links TRBV15 to TRBJ2-5; D not certain. This CDR3 is built from 15 residues. The V end was cut by 0 bases, the J end by 3 bases, with 11 bases between. CDR1 is LNHNV and CDR2 is YYDKDF in the germline V gene (reference sequence). CDR3 region: CATSRDNSAEETQYF. The CDR3 nucleotides read TGTGCCACCAGCAGAGATAATTCGGCAGAAGAGACCCAGTACTTC. Full variable domain (missing parts from reference TRBV15 and TRBJ2-5): DAMVIQNPRYQVTQFGKPVTLSCSQTLNHNVMYWYQQKSSQAPKLLFHYYDKDFNNEADTPDNFQSRRPNTSFCFLDIRSPGLGDTAMYLCATSRDNSAEETQYFGPGTRLLVL.

Within the sample, this clonotype is medium-sized. V gene TRBV29-1 combines with J gene TRBJ2-7, with D unresolved. Germline V gives CDR1 SQVTM, CDR2 ANQGSEA. Trimming removed 1 base from V and 2 bases from J, with 6 bases in between. The CDR3 has 12 residues. The CDR3 bases are TGCAGCGTTGAAGTGGGCCCCTACGAGCAGTACTTC. Protein: CSVEVGPYEQYF.

The rearrangement joins TRBV29-1 to TRBJ2-3, with 14 bases matching TRBD2. V dropped 5 bases and J dropped 4; count of bases not matched to a gene: 2. This CDR3 has 14 amino acids. CDR1 and CDR2 (germline): SQVTM, ANQGSEA. The CDR3 reads CSVRLAGGPDTQYF. CDR3 bases: TGCAGCGTTCGACTAGCGGGGGGGCCAGATACGCAGTATTTT.

The chain recombines TRBV7-2 with TRBJ1-3; possibly TRBD1 for D (5 bases). Germline-derived CDR1 and CDR2 are SGHTA and FQGNSA. V was clipped by 2 bases and J by 1 base, with 15 bases between them. The CDR3 contains 17 residues. CDR3 DNA: TGTGCCAGCAGCTTATTTGGGCAGGGAGGGTCTGGAAACACCATATATTTT. It yields the protein CASSLFGQGGSGNTIYF.

This rearrangement joins TRBV20-1 to TRBJ2-1; D is unclear. V was shortened by 6 bases and J by 6 bases, with 12 bases between the two germline ends. This CDR3 spans 12 amino acids. Germline V CDR1 and CDR2: DFQATT, SNEGSKA (reference sequence). The chain's CDR3 is CSATPLFNEQFF. As DNA, the CDR3 is TGCAGTGCGACCCCCCTCTTCAATGAGCAGTTCTTC.

This clonotype was detected many times. The gene calls are TRBV11-2 and TRBJ1-2, with TRBD1 as a possible D gene (5 bases). This CDR3 is 12 amino acids long. Germline lookup yields CDR1 SGHAT and CDR2 FQNNGV. V was shortened by 3 bases and J by 6 bases, with 8 bases between the two germline ends. The CDR3 DNA reads as TGTGCCAGCAGCTTGAGAGGGGATGGCTACACCTTC. It yields the protein CASSLRGDGYTF.

This clonotype was seen a few times. The chain links TRBV2 to TRBJ2-5; 10 bases are a match to TRBD2. Germline V gives CDR1 SNHLY, CDR2 FYNNEI. The CDR3 contains 15 residues. After removal of 4 bases from V and 4 bases from J, the junction contained 6 bases not matched to a gene. Here the CDR3 DNA reads TGTGCCAGCAGTGCCCCTAGCGGGAGTGTAGAGACCCAGTACTTC. It yields the protein CASSAPSGSVETQYF.

This clonotype was observed a single time. A much larger clone differs from this one at a single base, so this may be a read error. V is TRBV12-3 or TRBV12-4 and J is TRBJ1-5; 8 bases fit TRBD1. The CDR3 is 13 amino acids. The CDR3 DNA sequence: TGTGCCAGCAGGGGGACAGGCAATGAGCCCCAGCATTTT. Its translation: CASRGTGNEPQHF.

By share, this clonotype ranks as medium-sized. The chain has TRBV27 and TRBJ1-5; D might be TRBD1 (6 bases). The CDR3 runs to 13 residues. V lost 4 bases to trimming and J lost 4 bases, with 8 bases between them. Germline CDR1 MNHEY, CDR2 SMNVEV (reference sequence). This chain's CDR3 is CASSSDRNQPQHF. DNA for the CDR3: TGTGCCAGCAGTTCCGACAGGAATCAGCCCCAGCATTTT.

A few counts support this clonotype. V is TRBV7-9 and J is TRBJ2-7; the D gene is possibly TRBD1 (5 bases). This CDR3 contains 15 residues. Trimming shortened V by 4 bases and J by 2 bases, and 15 bases separated the two germline ends. Germline V gene sequence: CDR1 SEHNR, CDR2 FQNEAQ (reference sequence). The chain's CDR3 is CASSYSGASAYEQYF. DNA of the CDR3: TGTGCCAGCAGCTATTCTGGGGCTAGTGCCTACGAGCAGTACTTC.

By share, this clonotype counts as medium-sized. This rearrangement joins TRBV13 to TRBJ2-1; perhaps TRBD2 as D (6 bases). CDR3 length: 15 residues. V was clipped by 1 base and J by 8 bases, with 15 bases between them. Germline-derived CDR1 and CDR2 are PRHDT and FYEKMQ (reference sequence). The CDR3 reads CASSLVRGGGYEQFF. The CDR3 DNA follows: TGTGCCAGCAGCTTAGTGAGGGGTGGAGGGTATGAGCAGTTCTTC.

This clonotype was counted only a few times. This chain links TRBV30 with TRBJ2-3; TRBD2 matches 11 bases. Germline assignment: CDR1 GTSNPN and CDR2 SVGIG (reference sequence). The CDR3 loop spans 16 amino acids. Trimming cost V 0 bases and J 1 base; bases outside gene matches: 3. The CDR3 is CAWSVLLAGGTDTQYF. Here the CDR3 DNA reads TGTGCCTGGAGTGTTCTACTAGCGGGGGGCACAGATACGCAGTATTTT.

This clonotype was observed a few times. The chain has TRBV24-1 and TRBJ2-3; 7 nucleotides align to TRBD1. Germline-derived CDR1 and CDR2 are KGHDR and SFDVKD. Trimming at V came to 5 bases and at J to 6 bases, leaving 4 bases not matched to a gene. CDR3 size: 13 residues. CDR3 nucleotide sequence: TGTGCCACCAGTGTTCCAGGGGGTGATACGCAGTATTTT. The encoded protein is CATSVPGGDTQYF.

The chain recombines TRBV7-2 with TRBJ1-1, with a tentative D call TRBD1 (5 bases). The V gene's germline CDR1 is SGHTA and CDR2 FQGNSA. Trimming cost V 2 bases and J 4 bases, with 14 bases left between them. The CDR3 runs 15 residues. This chain's CDR3 is CASSLQGRGSTEAFF. Written as DNA, the CDR3 is TGTGCCAGCAGCTTACAGGGACGAGGAAGCACTGAAGCTTTCTTT.

Sample share makes this clonotype medium-sized (0.01 to 0.1%). The chain joins TRBV20-1 to TRBJ2-7, with a weak D call TRBD2 (7 bases). Trimming left V 0 bases short and J 2 bases short, with 14 bases between. Per the germline V gene, CDR1 is DFQATT and CDR2 is SNEGSKA (reference sequence). This CDR3 spans 15 amino acids. DNA for the CDR3: TGCAGTGCTAGAGATACGGGGGGCCTAACCTACGAGCAGTACTTC. Amino acid sequence: CSARDTGGLTYEQYF.

In its sample, this clonotype ranks as medium-sized. The V call is TRBV18, the J call TRBJ1-2, with 12 bases matching TRBD1. The germline V gene encodes CDR1 KGHSH and CDR2 LQKENI. J was trimmed by 4 bases and V by 0 bases; bases with no gene match: 9. This CDR3 is 18 amino acids long. The CDR3 DNA reads as TGTGCCAGCTCACCACCAGGGACAGGGGGCATGGTGGTCTATGGCTACACCTTC. It specifies CASSPPGTGGMVVYGYTF.